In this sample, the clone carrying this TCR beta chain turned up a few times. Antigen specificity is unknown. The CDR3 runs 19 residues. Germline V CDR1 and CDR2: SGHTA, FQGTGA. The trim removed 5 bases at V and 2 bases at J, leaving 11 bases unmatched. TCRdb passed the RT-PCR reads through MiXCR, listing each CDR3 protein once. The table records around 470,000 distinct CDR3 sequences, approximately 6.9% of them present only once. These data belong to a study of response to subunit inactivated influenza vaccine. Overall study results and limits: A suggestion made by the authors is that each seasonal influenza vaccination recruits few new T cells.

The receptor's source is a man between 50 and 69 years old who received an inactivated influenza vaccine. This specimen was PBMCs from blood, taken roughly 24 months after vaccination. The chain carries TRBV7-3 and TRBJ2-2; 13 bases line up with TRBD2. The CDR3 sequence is CASSPRTSGRRLNTGELFF. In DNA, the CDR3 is TGTGCCAGCAGCCCCCGGACTAGCGGGAGACGTTTAAACACCGGGGAGCTGTTTTTT.